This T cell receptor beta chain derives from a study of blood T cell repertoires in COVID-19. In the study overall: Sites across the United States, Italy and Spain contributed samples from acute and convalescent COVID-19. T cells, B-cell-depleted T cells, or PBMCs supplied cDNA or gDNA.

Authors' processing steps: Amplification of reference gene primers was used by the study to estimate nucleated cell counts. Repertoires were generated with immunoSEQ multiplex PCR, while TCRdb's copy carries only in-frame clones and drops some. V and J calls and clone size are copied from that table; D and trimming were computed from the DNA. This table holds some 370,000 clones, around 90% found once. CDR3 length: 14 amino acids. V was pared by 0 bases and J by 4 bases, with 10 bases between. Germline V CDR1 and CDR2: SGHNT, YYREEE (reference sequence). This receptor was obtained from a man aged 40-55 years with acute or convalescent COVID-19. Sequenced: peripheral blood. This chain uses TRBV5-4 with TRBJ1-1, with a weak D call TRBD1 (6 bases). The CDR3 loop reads CASSLEGGTTEAFF. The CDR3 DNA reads TGTGCCAGCAGCTTGGAGGGGGGGACCACTGAAGCTTTCTTT.